The text below deals with one TCR beta chain. Its antigen is undetermined. V was pared by 8 bases and J by 3 bases, with 11 bases between. Germline CDR1 reads MNHNY; CDR2 reads SVGAGI (reference sequence). There are 13 residues in the CDR3. This sample was taken from a study of cytotoxic CD8 clonotypes in ibrutinib-treated CLL. Turning to the study itself: The patients, under 13 relapsed/refractory and roughly 15 treatment-naive, included approximately 18 who were IGHV unmutated.

Deep sequencing aimed at 1 in 200,000 to 1 in 1 million T cells' resolution. Clones were sequenced by immunoSEQ multiplex PCR, and TCRdb holds only the in-frame ones, with some missing. The sample contains 35,000 to 40,000 clones, roughly 50% of which appear only once. Whole-study findings and limits: Clonality measured at baseline exceeded age-matched healthy donors, tracking circulating CD8+ T-cell counts.

The sequences come from PBMCs, collected before ibrutinib treatment. This clonotype was obtained from a human donor with chronic lymphocytic leukemia. The chain couples TRBV6-6 to TRBJ1-5; D is unresolved. CDR3 in amino acids: CASSIGTNQPQHF. CDR3 nucleotide sequence: TGTGCCAGCTCCATCGGTACCAATCAGCCCCAGCATTTT.